A single sample is the source of the 26 T cell receptor beta chains below, sequenced in a study of CD8 T cells in Susac syndrome. With random hexamers, reverse transcription was performed on roughly 0.5 to 1 ug of RNA. TCRdb ran MiXCR on the immunoSEQ multiplex PCR reads and lists one entry per CDR3 protein. The sample comprises about 190,000 distinct CDR3 sequences, 90% to 95% of which are singletons, and 0.1% rests with the top ten. The material sequenced was CD4+ T cells from PBMCs. These receptors were taken from a human donor in good health.

This chain joins TRBV20-1 and TRBJ1-2; D is undetermined. The germline V gene has CDR1 DFQATT and CDR2 SNEGSKA (reference sequence). The CDR3 is 11 residues long. The ends were cut back, 5 bases at V and 1 base at J, with 5 bases in the middle. The CDR3 loop reads CSAPNNYGYTF. CDR3 bases: TGCAGTGCTCCTAATAACTATGGCTACACCTTC.

A remark on this clonotype: Because the CDR3's place on the DNA is in doubt, the DNA is left out and the CDR3 is given as listed by TCRdb. The V call is TRBV29-1, the J call TRBJ1-2; no DNA check was done on the table's D call, TRBD1. Germline CDR1 SQVTM, CDR2 ANQGSEA. The CDR3 contains 9 residues when both ends are counted. CDR3 loop: CSVGTGSTF.

Written as DNA, the CDR3 is TGCAGCATCTGGACAGGGGGCCTCTCTGGGGCCAACGTCCTGACTTTC. Translation: CSIWTGGLSGANVLTF. The chain recombines TRBV29-1 with TRBJ2-6, with 11 bases identical to TRBD1. The length of the CDR3 is 16 residues. V trimming: 8 bases; J trimming: 0 bases; junction bases outside the gene matches: 6. Germline CDR1 SQVTM, CDR2 ANQGSEA.

The CDR3 nucleotides read TGTGCCACCAGCAGAGAACGAGGTGGCTACACCTTC. This sequence encodes CATSRERGGYTF. The V and J genes are TRBV15 and TRBJ1-2; D remains ambiguous. This CDR3 contains 12 residues. Germline assignment: CDR1 LNHNV and CDR2 YYDKDF (reference sequence). V shed 0 bases and J shed 7 bases, with 6 bases lying between them.

There are a few counts of this clonotype. This chain connects TRBV24-1 to TRBJ2-5; D gene unclear. V gave up 0 bases and J gave up 3 bases, with 4 bases separating them. CDR3 length equals 13 residues. CDR1 and CDR2 from the germline V gene are KGHDR and SFDVKD. CDR3 DNA sequence: TGTGCCACCAGTGATTTGCGGAAAGAGACCCAGTACTTC. Translating it yields CATSDLRKETQYF.

The genes are TRBV4-2 and TRBJ2-3; D is possibly TRBD2 (6 bases). Trimming shortened V by 0 bases and J by 3 bases, and 13 bases separated the two germline ends. The CDR3 consists of 16 residues. From germline, CDR1 is LGHNA and CDR2 YNFKEQ. Here the CDR3 reads CASSQETGVYTDTQYF. In DNA form, the CDR3 reads TGTGCCAGCAGCCAAGAAACGGGGGTGTATACAGATACGCAGTATTTT.

The rearrangement joins TRBV5-6 to TRBJ2-3; a weak D match, TRBD2 (6 bases). The CDR3 is 14 residues long. Germline loops: CDR1 SGHDT, CDR2 YYEEEE. V was cut by 0 bases and J by 4 bases, with 9 bases left in between. CDR3 region: CASSLDGGADTQYF. The CDR3 DNA reads as TGTGCCAGCAGCTTGGACGGGGGTGCAGATACGCAGTATTTT.

The chain's CDR3 is CASRGTSGGQETQYF. The CDR3 region has the DNA TGTGCCAGCCGTGGGACTAGCGGGGGACAAGAGACCCAGTACTTC. The chain recombines TRBV2 with TRBJ2-5; 14 bases fit TRBD2. Looked up from germline, CDR1 is SNHLY and CDR2 is FYNNEI. Trimming cost V 8 bases and J 2 bases; bases outside gene matches: 4. The CDR3 is 15 residues long.

J is TRBJ1-6 and V is TRBV28; 7 bases are shared with TRBD1. After removal of 6 bases from V and 5 bases from J, the junction contained 7 bases not matched to a gene. The CDR3 is 15 residues long. Germline V gene sequence: CDR1 MDHEN, CDR2 SYDVKM. In nucleotides, the CDR3 is TGTGCCAGCAGGGAGGACAGGCCCGATAATTCACCCCTCCACTTT. This gives the protein CASREDRPDNSPLHF.

The rearrangement links TRBV6-5 to TRBJ2-2, with D unresolved. This CDR3 has 14 residues. Germline V gene lookup returns CDR1 MNHEY and CDR2 SVGAGI. Trimming stripped 6 bases from V and 5 bases from J, with 13 bases between. The CDR3 region is CASRRNTDTGELFF. The DNA of the CDR3 is TGTGCCAGCAGAAGAAATACAGATACCGGGGAGCTGTTTTTT.

This chain links TRBV3-1 with TRBJ1-2, with D maybe TRBD1 (5 bases). The germline V gene encodes CDR1 LGHDT and CDR2 YNNKEL (reference sequence). V was pared by 1 base and J by 3 bases, with 9 bases between. The CDR3 sequence is 14 residues long. CDR3 in amino acids: CASSQGQGDYGYTF. Written as DNA, the CDR3 is TGTGCCAGCAGCCAAGGGCAGGGTGACTATGGCTACACCTTC.

This clonotype was counted a single time. The chain employs TRBV2 and TRBJ1-1; the D gene is possibly TRBD1 (5 bases). This CDR3 has 15 residues. Germline CDR1 reads SNHLY; CDR2 reads FYNNEI. V lost 0 bases and J 4 bases, leaving 12 bases between the germline ends. CDR3 bases: TGTGCCAGCAGTGAAGCGCTGGTCGGGGGCACTGAAGCTTTCTTT. Translating it yields CASSEALVGGTEAFF. The whole variable domain, remainder taken from reference TRBV2 and TRBJ1-1, is EPEVTQTPSHQVTQMGQEVILRCVPISNHLYFYWYRQILGQKVEFLVSFYNNEISEKSEIFDDQFSVERPDGSNFTLKIRSTKLEDSAMYFCASSEALVGGTEAFFGQGTRLTVV.

The rearrangement joins TRBV9 to TRBJ1-1; D is perhaps TRBD1 (5 bases). The CDR3 loop spans 14 amino acids. Deletions cut 5 bases from V and 10 bases from J, with 21 bases between. Germline CDR1 SGDLS, CDR2 YYNGEE. CDR3 nucleotide sequence: TGTGCCAGCAGTGACCTTGAACAGGCCGATGGAGCTTTCTTT. Protein: CASSDLEQADGAFF.

V gene TRBV10-3 combines with J gene TRBJ1-4; D may be TRBD1 (6 bases). The CDR3 totals 15 residues. Per the germline V gene, CDR1 is ENHRY and CDR2 is SYGVKD. With 2 bases removed from V and 3 bases from J, the gap between germline ends came to 10 bases. CDR3 nucleotides: TGTGCCATCAGTGAGGCCGACAGGTCTAATGAAAAACTGTTTTTT. Amino acid sequence: CAISEADRSNEKLFF.

This chain links TRBV7-2 with TRBJ2-1; 11 bases match TRBD1. V shed 2 bases, J shed 9 bases, and the junction held 3 bases outside the gene matches. This CDR3 has 14 amino acids. Germline lookup yields CDR1 SGHTA and CDR2 FQGNSA. CDR3 nucleotides: TGTGCCAGCAGCTTAAGGGACAGGGGGTCTGAGCAGTTCTTC. It yields the protein CASSLRDRGSEQFF.

The chain has TRBV7-2 and TRBJ2-5, with D maybe TRBD2 (5 bases). The V gene's germline CDR1 is SGHTA and CDR2 FQGNSA. V shed 5 bases and J shed 4 bases, with 11 bases lying between them. The CDR3 spans 13 residues. The CDR3 region has the DNA TGTGCCAGCAGCCGTGTGGGAGTAGAGACCCAGTACTTC. It translates to CASSRVGVETQYF.

The V gene is TRBV20-1, the J gene TRBJ2-5; 11 nucleotides match TRBD2. Trimming cost V 2 bases and J 3 bases; bases outside gene matches: 8. Germline V lookup: CDR1 DFQATT, CDR2 SNEGSKA (reference sequence). This CDR3 is built from 16 residues. The CDR3 region has the DNA TGCAGTGCTAGACCTATATTAGCGGGGGGGGAAGAGACCCAGTACTTC. This translates into CSARPILAGGEETQYF.

This chain joins TRBV28 and TRBJ1-1; tentatively, D is TRBD1 (6 bases). Trimming removed 7 bases at V and 7 bases at J, with 13 bases between. The CDR3 totals 12 residues. The germline V gene encodes CDR1 MDHEN and CDR2 SYDVKM. The CDR3, as DNA: TGTGCCAGCACCCTGGTCAGGGGTGAAGCTTTCTTT. Its protein is CASTLVRGEAFF.

This chain uses TRBV5-1 with TRBJ2-2; 9 bases are a match to TRBD1. CDR1 and CDR2 from the germline V gene are SGHRS and YFSETQ. V gave up 5 bases and J gave up 5 bases; unmatched junction bases: 7. The CDR3 covers 15 residues. The CDR3 coding sequence is TGCGCCAGCAGGTCCGGGACAGGGCGAACCGGGGAGCTGTTTTTT. Translating gives CASRSGTGRTGELFF.

Written as DNA, the CDR3 is TGTGCCAGCAGTTTACCCCCCGCGAGTGGAATCAGGGGGACCCAGTACTTC. Protein: CASSLPPASGIRGTQYF. The chain carries TRBV28 and TRBJ2-5; perhaps TRBD1 as D (6 bases). V lost 2 bases to trimming and J lost 7 bases, with 23 bases between them. The CDR3 length is 17 residues. CDR1 is MDHEN, CDR2 SYDVKM, per germline.

Worth noting for this clonotype: The junction differs from germline at one of its ends, possibly a read error. The gene calls are TRBV7-9 and TRBJ1-1; D is uncertain. The CDR3 consists of 12 residues. From germline, CDR1 is SEHNR and CDR2 FQNEAQ (reference sequence). The CDR3 sequence: CASSLEVTEAFF. For the CDR3, the DNA is TGTGCCAGCAGTTTAGAGGTCACTGAAGCTTTCTTT. Filled out from reference TRBV7-9 and TRBJ1-1, the complete variable domain reads DTGVSQNPRHKITKRGQNVTFRCDPISEHNRLYWYRQTLGQGPEFLTYFQNEAQLEKSRLLSDRFSAERPKGSFSTLEIQRTEQGDSAMYLCASSLEVTEAFFGQGTRLTVV.

This chain joins TRBV20-1 and TRBJ2-4; 7 nucleotides agree with TRBD1. J lost 7 bases, V lost 6 bases, and 6 bases had no gene match. Germline V gene data show CDR1 as DFQATT and CDR2 as SNEGSKA (reference sequence). The CDR3 has 12 amino acids. CDR3 coding DNA: TGCAGTGCCGGGACAGACAGTAACATTCAGTACTTC. Its protein product is CSAGTDSNIQYF.

The chain joins TRBV5-6 to TRBJ2-3; 8 bases are a match to TRBD2. Germline V gene data show CDR1 as SGHDT and CDR2 as YYEEEE. This CDR3 comprises 17 residues. J was trimmed by 3 bases and V by 5 bases; bases with no gene match: 14. The CDR3 region is CASRIASGQRGTDTQYF. The CDR3 DNA reads as TGTGCCAGCAGAATAGCCAGCGGACAGCGGGGGACAGATACGCAGTATTTT.

This sequence joins TRBV3-1 and TRBJ1-2; a weak D match, TRBD1 (5 bases). This CDR3 spans 15 amino acids. Trimming removed 0 bases at V and 4 bases at J, with 12 bases between. CDR1 and CDR2 (germline): LGHDT, YNNKEL (reference sequence). The CDR3 DNA reads as TGTGCCAGCAGCCAAGATAACCAGGGCCGCTATGGCTACACCTTC. Amino acid sequence: CASSQDNQGRYGYTF.

This chain uses TRBV20-1 with TRBJ1-2, with 9 bases matching TRBD1. CDR1 and CDR2 (germline): DFQATT, SNEGSKA (reference sequence). This CDR3 comprises 13 residues. V lost 3 bases and J lost 8; bases outside the gene matches: 7. The CDR3 DNA reads TGCAGTGCTAGGGTGGGGACAGGGAACGGCTACACCTTC. Translating it yields CSARVGTGNGYTF.

This clonotype has only one observation. V and J are TRBV27 and TRBJ2-5, with a possible D match to TRBD1 (5 bases). Germline V gives CDR1 MNHEY, CDR2 SMNVEV (reference sequence). The CDR3 loop spans 14 amino acids. V was clipped by 7 bases and J by 2 bases, with 14 bases between them. As DNA, the CDR3 is TGTGCCAGCAAAGTAAGCAGGGCGCAAGAGACCCAGTACTTC. Its protein is CASKVSRAQETQYF.